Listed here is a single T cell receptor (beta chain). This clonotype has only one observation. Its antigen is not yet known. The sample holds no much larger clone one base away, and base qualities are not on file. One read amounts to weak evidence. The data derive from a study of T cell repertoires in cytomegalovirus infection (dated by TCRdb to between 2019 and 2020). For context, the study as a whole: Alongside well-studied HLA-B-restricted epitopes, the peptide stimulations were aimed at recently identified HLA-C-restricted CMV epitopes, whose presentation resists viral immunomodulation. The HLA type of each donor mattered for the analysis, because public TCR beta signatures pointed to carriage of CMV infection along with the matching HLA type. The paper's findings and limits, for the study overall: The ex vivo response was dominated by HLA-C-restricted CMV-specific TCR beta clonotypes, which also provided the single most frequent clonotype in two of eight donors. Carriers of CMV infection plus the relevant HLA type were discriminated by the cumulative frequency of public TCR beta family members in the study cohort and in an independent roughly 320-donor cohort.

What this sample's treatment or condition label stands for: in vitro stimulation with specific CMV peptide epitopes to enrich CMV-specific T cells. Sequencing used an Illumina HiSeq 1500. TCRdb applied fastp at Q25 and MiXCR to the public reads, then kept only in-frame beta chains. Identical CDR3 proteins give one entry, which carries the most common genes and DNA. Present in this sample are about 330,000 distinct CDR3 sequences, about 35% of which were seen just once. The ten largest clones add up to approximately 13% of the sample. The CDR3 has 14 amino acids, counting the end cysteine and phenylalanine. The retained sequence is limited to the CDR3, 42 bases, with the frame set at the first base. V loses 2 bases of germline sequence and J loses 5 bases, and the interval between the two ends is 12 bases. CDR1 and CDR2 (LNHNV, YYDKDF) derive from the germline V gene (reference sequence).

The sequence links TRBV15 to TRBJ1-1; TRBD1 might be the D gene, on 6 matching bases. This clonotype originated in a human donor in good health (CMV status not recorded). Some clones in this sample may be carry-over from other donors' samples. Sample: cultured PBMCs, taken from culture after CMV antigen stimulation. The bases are TGTGCCACCAGCAGAAACAGGGAGAGGACTGAAGCTTTCTTT. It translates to CATSRNRERTEAFF.